One and the same sample provided the 19 T cell receptor beta chains below, sequenced in a study of beta chain features in type 1 diabetes. The whole isolated RNA underwent reverse transcription, so sequencing captured expressed TCRB transcripts. TCRdb's table, derived via immunoSEQ multiplex PCR, lists solely in-frame clones and lacks some. The sample lists 500,000 to 850,000 clones; 11% to 15% were seen once. Study-wide results and limits: Shorter TCRB CDR3s, moderately but significantly so, marked every one of the four CD4+ subsets in Type 1 diabetes patients.

These TCRs are of unknown antigen specificity. Sample: naive CD4+ T cells from blood. These TCRs come from a man between 18 and 35 years old with type 1 diabetes.

This chain uses TRBV9 with TRBJ2-3; tentative D call: TRBD2 (5 bases). Trimming shortened V by 3 bases and J by 6 bases, and 17 bases separated the two germline ends. This CDR3 has 15 amino acids. CDR1 and CDR2 (germline): SGDLS, YYNGEE. The CDR3 here is CASSEAAGRRDTQYF. CDR3 DNA: TGTGCCAGCAGCGAGGCGGCGGGCCGGAGGGATACGCAGTATTTT.

The rearrangement joins TRBV21-1 to TRBJ2-5. TRBV21-1 is marked as a pseudogene. There are 15 residues in the CDR3. The CDR3 sequence is CASSKDPSDQETQYF. The CDR3 nucleotides read TGTGCCAGCAGCAAAGACCCCTCCGACCAAGAGACCCAGTACTTC.

This clone was seen a few times. The V gene is TRBV6-5, the J gene TRBJ2-7, with 8 positions matching TRBD2. CDR1 MNHEY and CDR2 SVGAGI come from the germline V gene. The CDR3 is 14 amino acids. Unmatched junction bases numbered 10, after V lost 8 bases and J lost 4 bases. This chain's CDR3 is CASALLADAYEQYF. Written as DNA, the CDR3 is TGTGCCAGCGCCCTACTAGCGGATGCTTACGAGCAGTACTTC.

This clone was recorded a few times. The J gene is TRBJ1-5, the V gene TRBV6-6, with D hard to call. CDR1 is MNHNY, CDR2 SVGAGI, per germline (reference sequence). The CDR3 runs to 13 residues. V lost 6 bases and J lost 0, with 6 bases in between. This chain's CDR3 is CASSRNSNQPQHF. The CDR3 coding sequence is TGTGCCAGCAGCCGGAATAGCAATCAGCCCCAGCATTTT.

The chain employs TRBV7-2 and TRBJ2-1, with 8 bases identical to TRBD2. This CDR3 is built from 16 residues. Germline V CDR1 and CDR2: SGHTA, FQGNSA. V lost 5 bases and J lost 0; bases outside the gene matches: 6. The CDR3 DNA follows: TGTGCCAGCAGCCCCCGACTAGCGAGCTCCTACAATGAGCAGTTCTTC. It specifies CASSPRLASSYNEQFF. The full variable domain, completed using reference TRBV7-2 and TRBJ2-1, is GAGVSQSPSNKVTEKGKDVELRCDPISGHTALYWYRQSLGQGLEFLIYFQGNSAPDKSGLPSDRFSAERTGGSVSTLTIQRTQQEDSAVYLCASSPRLASSYNEQFFGPGTRLTVL.

This clone was seen only a few times. CDR3 sequence reads: CASSLAGYAGYF. The CDR3 DNA sequence: TGTGCCAGCAGCTTAGCGGGGTACGCTGGGTACTTC. The chain joins TRBV7-2 to TRBJ2-7; D is undetermined. This CDR3 region has 12 residues. Germline loops: CDR1 SGHTA, CDR2 FQGNSA. V was trimmed by 0 bases and J by 12 bases, leaving 12 bases between them.

This clone was seen a few times. This rearrangement joins TRBV14 to TRBJ2-1; TRBD1 aligns across 7 bases. Germline loops: CDR1 SGHDN, CDR2 FVKESK. The trim removed 3 bases at V and 3 bases at J, leaving 8 bases unmatched. This CDR3 contains 16 residues. The CDR3, as DNA: TGTGCCAGCAGCCACGAAAGGGGGACAGTCTACAATGAGCAGTTCTTC. It is translated as CASSHERGTVYNEQFF.

The V call is TRBV10-3, the J call TRBJ1-5, with no clear D. CDR1 ENHRY and CDR2 SYGVKD come from the germline V gene. The CDR3 is 15 amino acids. With 0 bases removed from V and 5 bases from J, the gap between germline ends came to 11 bases. For the CDR3, the DNA is TGTGCCATCAGTGAGTCAGGCTTAGATTATCAGCCCCAGCATTTT. It codes for CAISESGLDYQPQHF.

This chain links TRBV29-1 with TRBJ2-7, with 11 bases that match TRBD1. The CDR3 runs 12 residues. Germline lookup yields CDR1 SQVTM and CDR2 ANQGSEA. V lost 6 bases and J lost 7; bases outside the gene matches: 5. The CDR3 DNA sequence: TGCAGCGTCCGGACAGGGGGCGGAGAGCAGTACTTC. Amino acids: CSVRTGGGEQYF.

The rearrangement joins TRBV28 to TRBJ1-1; D is possibly TRBD1 (5 bases). V was shortened by 6 bases and J by 4 bases, with 12 bases between the two germline ends. Looked up from germline, CDR1 is MDHEN and CDR2 is SYDVKM. This CDR3 region has 13 residues. The CDR3 protein is CASRRPGGTEAFF. CDR3 nucleotides: TGTGCCAGCAGAAGGCCTGGGGGCACTGAAGCTTTCTTT.

The chain links TRBV10-1 to TRBJ2-1; 10 bases are a match to TRBD2. Germline V gene data show CDR1 as WNHNN and CDR2 as SYGVQD (reference sequence). The V gene end was trimmed by 8 bases and the J gene end by 4 bases; junction bases not matched to a gene: 5. CDR3 length: 14 residues. The CDR3 nucleotides are TGCGCCAGCGGTAGCGGGAGGCCGTACAATGAGCAGTTCTTC. Translating gives CASGSGRPYNEQFF.

The chain combines TRBV11-2 with TRBJ1-1; D is unclear. The CDR3 runs to 14 residues. Germline V lookup: CDR1 SGHAT, CDR2 FQNNGV. V lost 5 bases and J lost 3, with 13 bases in between. CDR3 in amino acids: CASSVGGLYTEAFF. The CDR3 DNA reads as TGTGCCAGCAGCGTCGGAGGACTGTACACTGAAGCTTTCTTT. The whole variable domain, filled in from reference TRBV11-2 and TRBJ1-1, reads EAGVAQSPRYKIIEKRQSVAFWCNPISGHATLYWYQQILGQGPKLLIQFQNNGVVDDSQLPKDRFSAERLKGVDSTLKIQPAKLEDSAVYLCASSVGGLYTEAFFGQGTRLTVV.

The chain joins TRBV7-2 to TRBJ2-1, with 9 nucleotides matching TRBD1. The V gene end was trimmed by 5 bases and the J gene end by 7 bases; junction bases not matched to a gene: 9. Germline-derived CDR1 and CDR2 are SGHTA and FQGNSA. This CDR3 comprises 15 residues. The CDR3 sequence: CASSRPGTGINEQFF. CDR3 sequence (DNA): TGTGCCAGCAGCCGCCCCGGGACAGGGATAAATGAGCAGTTCTTC.

This clone was picked up a small number of times. One junction end disagrees with the germline gene, perhaps due to a read error. V gene TRBV28 combines with J gene TRBJ1-2; TRBD1 matches at 8 bases. Germline V lookup: CDR1 MDHEN, CDR2 SYDVKM. There are 12 residues in the CDR3. As DNA, the CDR3 is TGTGCCAGCAGTTTTCAAGCAGGGGGCTGGGCCTTC. Translation gives CASSFQAGGWAF.

This clone came up a few times. This chain joins TRBV14 and TRBJ1-1; the match to TRBD1 covers 9 bases. The CDR3 runs 16 residues. The trim removed 4 bases at V and 4 bases at J, leaving 10 bases unmatched. Germline V lookup: CDR1 SGHDN, CDR2 FVKESK. Here the CDR3 reads CASSRRPLTGGTEAFF. The CDR3, as DNA: TGTGCCAGCAGCCGCCGCCCTCTGACAGGGGGCACTGAAGCTTTCTTT.

A few counts support this clone. The chain combines TRBV25-1 with TRBJ2-5; D uncertain. Trimming cost V 6 bases and J 7 bases, with 15 bases left between them. This CDR3 comprises 13 residues. The germline gives CDR1 MGHDK, CDR2 SYGVNS. This CDR3 reads CASRSLGSATQYF. As DNA, the CDR3 is TGTGCCAGCAGGTCCCTGGGCAGCGCGACCCAGTACTTC.

This clone was observed a few times. V usage is TRBV5-1 and J usage is TRBJ2-1; D may match TRBD1 or TRBD2 (5 bases each). This CDR3 is 15 amino acids long. CDR1 SGHRS and CDR2 YFSETQ come from the germline V gene. V was clipped by 3 bases and J by 4 bases, with 14 bases between them. For the CDR3, the DNA is TGCGCCAGCAGCTGGACCAGGGACGGATACAATGAGCAGTTCTTC. Its translation is CASSWTRDGYNEQFF.

The rearrangement uses TRBV5-6 and TRBJ2-5, with 7 bases that match TRBD1. The germline CDR1 and CDR2 sequences are SGHDT and YYEEEE. The CDR3 sequence is 14 residues long. Unmatched junction bases numbered 4, after V lost 3 bases and J lost 2 bases. The CDR3: CASSSTGIQETQYF. The CDR3 DNA is TGTGCCAGCAGCTCGACAGGGATTCAAGAGACCCAGTACTTC.

The V and J genes are TRBV30 and TRBJ2-3; no definite D call. CDR1 is GTSNPN and CDR2 is SVGIG in the germline V gene (reference sequence). This CDR3 is 14 amino acids long. V shed 0 bases and J shed 1 base, with 8 bases lying between them. In DNA, the CDR3 is TGTGCCTGGAGTGTTCGGGTCCGCACAGATACGCAGTATTTT. Amino acid sequence: CAWSVRVRTDTQYF.